The 32 T cell receptor beta chains in this list originate from one sample, sequenced in a study of T cell repertoires in cytomegalovirus infection (dated by TCRdb to about 2019). Sequencing was carried out with an Illumina HiSeq 1500. TCRdb reanalyzed the raw reads on its own, using fastp at Q25 for trimming and MiXCR for clone calling, and kept in-frame beta chains. Rows are combined by CDR3 protein, so each entry shows the most common genes and DNA. The table for this sample lists roughly 100,000 distinct CDR3 sequences; 16% of them were counted only once. The ten biggest clones cover about 8.8% of the sample. Specimen: PBMCs. The receptors here all came from a human donor in good health (CMV status not recorded). Some clones in this sample may be carry-over from other donors' samples.

This clonotype appeared many times. The rearrangement links TRBV7-2 to TRBJ2-3, with D tentatively TRBD2 (7 bases). The CDR3 is made up of 16 amino acids. V lost 3 bases, J lost 2 bases, and 15 bases lay in between. The germline V gene has CDR1 SGHTA and CDR2 FQGNSA. This chain's CDR3 is CASSLMGGANTDTQYF. The CDR3 nucleotides read TGTGCCAGCAGCTTGATGGGGGGGGCAAACACAGATACGCAGTATTTT.

The chain carries TRBV5-1 and TRBJ1-2, with D maybe TRBD1 (5 bases). The CDR3 runs 17 residues. The germline V gene encodes CDR1 SGHRS and CDR2 YFSETQ. V lost 3 bases and J 3 bases, leaving 21 bases between the germline ends. The DNA of the CDR3 is TGCGCCAGCAGCTCTTACACCGGGACGGGGTTTTACTATGGCTACACCTTC. Its protein is CASSSYTGTGFYYGYTF.

Remarks on this clonotype: A much larger clonotype is one base distant, so this may be a read error. The CDR3 carries no conserved terminal phenylalanine or tryptophan, so it likely arises from a read error. The rearrangement links TRBV7-8 to TRBJ2-3; either TRBD1 or TRBD2 may fit D (5 bases each). This CDR3 spans 15 amino acids. V shed 4 bases and J shed 2 bases, with 13 bases lying between them. CDR1 is SGHVS and CDR2 is FQNEAQ in the germline V gene. The CDR3 reads CASSSRGFYTDTQYL. The CDR3 DNA is TGTGCCAGCAGCTCCCGGGGCTTCTACACAGATACGCAGTATCTT.

In this sample, this clonotype turned up a few times. The V call is TRBV20-1, the J call TRBJ1-1; D is possibly TRBD1 (6 bases). The CDR3 has 15 amino acids. Germline V lookup: CDR1 DFQATT, CDR2 SNEGSKA (reference sequence). V lost 0 bases, J lost 1 base, and 12 bases lay in between. The CDR3 is CSARDPRGGNTEAFF. The CDR3 DNA reads as TGCAGTGCTAGAGATCCCAGGGGCGGGAACACTGAAGCTTTCTTT.

This clonotype was seen at least ten times. The chain employs TRBV7-2 and TRBJ1-2, with D possibly being TRBD1 (6 bases). The CDR3 is 12 residues long. Germline V gives CDR1 SGHTA, CDR2 FQGNSA. V gave up 11 bases and J gave up 4 bases, with 14 bases separating them. The CDR3 coding sequence is TGTGCCGTCCGGGGGCGGCTCTATGGCTACACCTTC. Translated: CAVRGRLYGYTF.

In the case of this clonotype: A much larger clone is a single base away; this may be a read error. The chain couples TRBV2 to TRBJ1-5; D may be TRBD1 (5 bases). CDR1 SNHLY and CDR2 FYNNEI come from the germline V gene. The CDR3 has 13 amino acids. Between the trimmed V and J ends, which lost 7 bases and 7 bases, there was a span of 14 bases. CDR3: CASKTSGSQPQHF. CDR3 DNA sequence: TGTGCCAGCAAGACCTCAGGGAGCCAGCCCCAGCATTTT.

This clonotype came up many times. CDR3 sequence (DNA): TGTGCCAGCAGCTTCGTGGTCGAAGATACGCAGTATTTT. Protein sequence: CASSFVVEDTQYF. The chain has TRBV7-2 and TRBJ2-3; the D is unclear. With 3 bases removed from V and 5 bases from J, the gap between germline ends came to 9 bases. CDR1 is SGHTA and CDR2 is FQGNSA in the germline V gene. CDR3 length equals 13 residues.

At least ten counts were recorded for this clonotype. The genes are TRBV7-2 and TRBJ2-3, with TRBD2 identical over 8 bases. The CDR3 covers 17 residues. V shed 5 bases and J 1 base; nucleotides not matched to a gene: 11. CDR1 is SGHTA and CDR2 is FQGNSA in the germline V gene. The CDR3 loop reads CASSPAWRGARTDTQYF. CDR3 nucleotide sequence: TGTGCCAGCAGCCCGGCCTGGCGGGGGGCCCGCACAGATACGCAGTATTTT.

The rearrangement links TRBV12-3 or TRBV12-4 to TRBJ2-1; D call uncertain. The V end was cut by 5 bases, the J end by 3 bases, with 2 bases between. The CDR3 length is 11 residues. The CDR3 region has the DNA TGTGCCAGCAGTGTCTACAATGAGCAGTTCTTC. Translated: CASSVYNEQFF.

The table lists this clonotype with many counts. The chain combines TRBV4-1 with TRBJ1-4; D gene unclear. With 2 bases removed from V and 0 bases from J, the gap between germline ends came to 16 bases. Germline loops: CDR1 MGHRA, CDR2 YSYEKL. The CDR3 spans 18 residues. CDR3 nucleotide sequence: TGCGCCAGCAGCCAAAGGCGGGTTACCCCTGCAACTAATGAAAAACTGTTTTTT. Translating it yields CASSQRRVTPATNEKLFF.

This clonotype was seen more than once but under ten times. The V and J genes are TRBV6-1 and TRBJ1-1; maybe TRBD1 (6 bases). The germline V and J ends were trimmed by 7 bases and 7 bases, with 28 bases remaining between them. The CDR3 consists of 17 residues. The germline gives CDR1 MNHNS, CDR2 SASEGT. The CDR3 here is CASKGMGSSGGGGEAFF. The CDR3 bases are TGTGCCAGCAAGGGCATGGGGTCCTCAGGAGGAGGGGGTGAAGCTTTCTTT.

This clonotype has only a few counts. The V call is TRBV10-2, the J call TRBJ2-5, with 8 positions matching TRBD2. The trim removed 3 bases at V and 5 bases at J, leaving 11 bases unmatched. Germline values: CDR1 WSHSY, CDR2 SAAADI. The CDR3 is 16 amino acids. The CDR3 bases are TGCGCCAGCAGTGACATGTCCAGCGGGGGTCGGGAGACCCAGTACTTC. Its protein product is CASSDMSSGGRETQYF.

This clonotype was detected many times. The V call is TRBV7-2, the J call TRBJ1-1; 7 nucleotides align to TRBD1. The CDR3 runs 14 residues. The junction had 3 bases not matched to a gene; V was cut back by 2 bases and J by 3 bases. The germline CDR1 and CDR2 sequences are SGHTA and FQGNSA. The DNA of the CDR3 is TGTGCCAGCAGCTTAAACAGGGGCTACACTGAAGCTTTCTTT. Protein: CASSLNRGYTEAFF.

At least ten counts were recorded for this clonotype. The gene calls are TRBV6-6 and TRBJ2-7; 7 bases agree with TRBD1. Germline V gene lookup returns CDR1 MNHNY and CDR2 SVGAGI (reference sequence). This CDR3 comprises 16 residues. Trimming cost V 0 bases and J 2 bases; bases outside gene matches: 7. The CDR3 DNA reads as TGTGCCAGCAGTTACTCGCTGACAGGGAATCCCTACGAGCAGTACTTC. Residues: CASSYSLTGNPYEQYF.

This chain joins TRBV7-2 and TRBJ1-2; unclear D gene. The CDR3 length is 12 residues. The V gene lost 10 bases and the J gene lost 1 base, with 10 bases spanning the gap. CDR1 is SGHTA, CDR2 FQGNSA, per germline. The CDR3 reads CAIESYNYGYTF. The CDR3 nucleotides read TGTGCCATCGAGAGCTATAACTATGGCTACACCTTC.

The gene calls are TRBV12-3 or TRBV12-4 and TRBJ1-1; TRBD1 might be the D (6 bases). The CDR3 length is 12 residues. Trimming took off 2 bases at V and 8 bases at J, with 9 bases between the two ends. The CDR3 loop reads CASSLKGGEAFF. The CDR3 DNA sequence: TGTGCCAGCAGTTTAAAAGGGGGAGAAGCTTTCTTT.

The chain recombines TRBV5-4 with TRBJ2-7; TRBD2 matches 10 bases. Losses at the gene ends were 0 bases for V and 7 bases for J; bases not matched to a gene: 4. The CDR3 has 14 residues. CDR1 and CDR2 from the germline V gene are SGHNT and YYREEE (reference sequence). The CDR3, as DNA: TGTGCCAGCAGCTTGGAGGGACTAGCGTGGGAGCAGTACTTC. Translated, it gives CASSLEGLAWEQYF.

This clonotype was observed at least ten times. The rearrangement joins TRBV7-2 to TRBJ1-6; D is uncertain. The V end was cut by 1 base, the J end by 10 bases, with 17 bases between. The CDR3 runs to 16 residues. Germline V CDR1 and CDR2: SGHTA, FQGNSA. CDR3 region: CASSLVHSGLGSPLHF. For the CDR3, the DNA is TGTGCCAGCAGCTTAGTACACTCGGGGTTAGGGTCACCCCTCCACTTT.

The chain joins TRBV2 to TRBJ1-2, with D unclear. Trimming removed 7 bases from V and 2 bases from J, with 5 bases in between. CDR3 length: 11 residues. The germline CDR1 and CDR2 sequences are SNHLY and FYNNEI. The CDR3 bases are TGTGCCAGCACCGACAACTATGGCTACACCTTC. It codes for CASTDNYGYTF.

Turning to this clonotype: Being one base from a much bigger clone, this may be a read error. CDR3 region: CASNLTSGGVGQFF. DNA for the CDR3: TGTGCCAGCAATCTGACCAGCGGGGGGGTCGGGCAGTTCTTC. V usage is TRBV7-3 and J usage is TRBJ2-1; 10 bases align to TRBD2. The CDR3 consists of 14 residues. Losses at the gene ends were 7 bases for V and 12 bases for J; bases not matched to a gene: 12. Germline V gene data show CDR1 as SGHTA and CDR2 as FQGTGA.

This chain links TRBV6-2 or TRBV6-3 with TRBJ2-1; no clear D gene. Germline CDR1 is MNHEY and CDR2 is SVGEGT. Between the trimmed V and J ends, which lost 2 bases and 7 bases, there was a span of 6 bases. This CDR3 region has 12 residues. The CDR3 DNA reads TGTGCCAGCAGTTACGTGAGGAATGAGCAGTTCTTC. Protein product: CASSYVRNEQFF.

V gene TRBV18 combines with J gene TRBJ2-7; D is uncertain. The CDR3 loop spans 14 amino acids. The germline V and J ends were trimmed by 1 base and 4 bases, with 11 bases remaining between them. In germline, CDR1 is KGHSH, CDR2 LQKENI. The CDR3 is CASSPQGSVYEQYF. DNA of the CDR3: TGTGCCAGCTCACCACAGGGCAGCGTTTACGAGCAGTACTTC.

This chain joins TRBV12-3 or TRBV12-4 and TRBJ1-5, with 7 positions matching TRBD1. CDR3 length equals 14 residues. The junction had 3 bases not matched to a gene; V was cut back by 3 bases and J by 4 bases. CDR3 residues: CASSLGTVNQPQHF. The CDR3 DNA reads as TGTGCCAGCAGTTTGGGGACAGTTAATCAGCCCCAGCATTTT.

The chain recombines TRBV20-1 with TRBJ1-2; possibly TRBD1 for D (6 bases). CDR1 DFQATT and CDR2 SNEGSKA come from the germline V gene (reference sequence). The V end was cut by 0 bases, the J end by 1 base, with 18 bases between. The CDR3 consists of 17 residues. CDR3 nucleotide sequence: TGCAGTGCTAGAGATCTCCTACAGGGCCCTATTAACTATGGCTACACCTTC. Protein: CSARDLLQGPINYGYTF.

In regard to this clonotype: As the CDR3 is not closed by the conserved phenylalanine or tryptophan, this likely results from a read error. The chain has TRBV7-6 and TRBJ1-1, with D hard to call. V shed 1 base and J shed 7 bases, with 16 bases lying between them. Germline V gene lookup returns CDR1 SGHVS and CDR2 FNYEAQ. The CDR3 length is 15 residues. The CDR3 here is CASSLDFGEMREAFY. CDR3 in DNA: TGTGCCAGCAGCTTAGACTTTGGGGAGATGCGTGAAGCTTTCTAT.

This clonotype was counted many times. The CDR3, as DNA: TGTGCCAGCAGTCCAGGGTTCCTGGCCAAAAACATTCAGTACTTC. Its protein product is CASSPGFLAKNIQYF. This chain uses TRBV28 with TRBJ2-4; weak D call: TRBD1 (5 bases). The CDR3 runs 15 residues. Germline values: CDR1 MDHEN, CDR2 SYDVKM. Trimming removed 5 bases at V and 1 base at J, with 12 bases between.

This clonotype appeared many times. The V and J genes are TRBV7-3 and TRBJ1-1, with no clear D. V was clipped by 5 bases and J by 7 bases, with 14 bases between them. The CDR3 covers 13 residues. Germline V CDR1 and CDR2: SGHTA, FQGTGA. The CDR3 nucleotides are TGTGCCAGCAGCCGAGACACACTCGGTGAAGCTTTCTTT. Residues: CASSRDTLGEAFF.

This clonotype was counted many times. This chain links TRBV19 with TRBJ1-1, with a weak D call TRBD1 (5 bases). The CDR3 covers 13 residues. Per the germline V gene, CDR1 is LNHDA and CDR2 is SQIVND (reference sequence). Trimming cost V 5 bases and J 1 base, with 8 bases left between them. The chain's CDR3 is CASSGTANTEAFF. The DNA of the CDR3 is TGTGCCAGTAGTGGGACCGCGAACACTGAAGCTTTCTTT.

On this clonotype: This sequence may be a read error, since a much larger clone differs from it by one base. It is likely a read error, because the conserved phenylalanine at the end of the CDR3 is missing. Here the CDR3 DNA reads TGCGCCAGCAATCCGGGACAGGGTGACGAGCAGTACTCC. It encodes CASNPGQGDEQYS. The rearrangement uses TRBV5-1 and TRBJ2-7; 9 positions agree with TRBD1. This CDR3 is built from 13 residues. J lost 5 bases, V lost 6 bases, and 6 bases had no gene match. From germline, CDR1 is SGHRS and CDR2 YFSETQ.

This chain connects TRBV20-1 to TRBJ2-3; 8 nucleotides match TRBD2. After removal of 3 bases from V and 2 bases from J, the junction contained 10 bases not matched to a gene. The CDR3 totals 16 residues. Germline V gene sequence: CDR1 DFQATT, CDR2 SNEGSKA (reference sequence). DNA of the CDR3: TGCAGTGCTAGCCGGTTTAGCGGGGAAAACACAGATACGCAGTATTTT. Its translation is CSASRFSGENTDTQYF.

The genes are TRBV20-1 and TRBJ2-3; 13 positions match TRBD2. The V segment lost 5 bases and the J segment 3 bases; nucleotides outside the gene matches: 8. Germline CDR1 is DFQATT and CDR2 is SNEGSKA (reference sequence). This CDR3 contains 16 residues. The CDR3 DNA follows: TGCAGTGCTCCCTGGGGACTAGCGGGGATGACAGATACGCAGTATTTT. Amino acids: CSAPWGLAGMTDTQYF.

This chain joins TRBV5-1 and TRBJ1-1; possibly TRBD1 for D (6 bases). The V gene lost 0 bases and the J gene lost 6 bases, with 15 bases spanning the gap. Germline CDR1 and CDR2: SGHRS and YFSETQ. This CDR3 spans 15 amino acids. This chain's CDR3 is CASSLGTGPWAEAFF. The CDR3 DNA sequence: TGCGCCAGCAGCTTGGGTACAGGGCCTTGGGCTGAAGCTTTCTTT.